Listed below are T cell receptor beta chains from one sample, sequenced in a study of T cells in localized non-small cell lung cancer. Sequencing used immunoSEQ multiplex PCR; TCRdb keeps in-frame clones, though not all of them. The top ten clones hold about 13% of a sample with tens of thousands of clones, roughly four fifths of them seen once. Sample: peripheral blood, taken before any cancer treatment. These receptors all stem from a female donor older than 55 with stage I lung adenocarcinoma. Both conserved end residues are part of each CDR3. A D gene is named only where the DNA matches it firmly.

CDR3	DNA	V	J	D
CASSYGGYGYEQYF	TGTGCCAGCAGTTACGGGGGGTACGGCTACGAGCAGTACTTC	TRBV6-5	TRBJ2-7	.
CASSWTGETQYF	TGTGCCAGCAGCTGGACCGGGGAGACCCAGTACTTC	TRBV11-2	TRBJ2-5	.
CASSRRGPDEQYF	TGTGCCAGCAGTCGGAGGGGGCCCGACGAGCAGTACTTC	TRBV7-9	TRBJ2-7	.
CASSAGGHILYGYTF	TGTGCCAGCAGCGCGGGGGGACATATCCTCTATGGCTACACCTTC	TRBV5-4	TRBJ1-2	.
CAWTFHSGANVLTF	TGTGCCTGGACTTTTCACTCTGGGGCCAACGTCCTGACTTTC	TRBV30	TRBJ2-6	.
CASSSGAQERGYTF	TGTGCCAGCAGCTCGGGAGCCCAGGAGCGTGGCTACACCTTC	TRBV11-2	TRBJ1-2	.
CASSARLAGGRPGELFF	TGTGCCAGTAGTGCGAGACTAGCGGGAGGTCGGCCGGGGGAGCTGTTTTTT	TRBV19	TRBJ2-2	TRBD2
CASSFETGREGYTF	TGCGCCAGCAGCTTCGAGACAGGGAGAGAGGGCTACACCTTC	TRBV5-1	TRBJ1-2	TRBD1
CASSISGTGGYEQYF	TGTGCCAGTAGTATATCCGGGACAGGGGGCTACGAGCAGTACTTC	TRBV19	TRBJ2-7	TRBD1
CASRTNGLATNEQFF	TGTGCCAGTAGAACCAACGGACTAGCGACCAATGAGCAGTTCTTC	TRBV19	TRBJ2-1	TRBD2
CASSFFVVGGKTQYF	TGTGCCAGCAGCTTTTTTGTTGTCGGGGGGAAGACCCAGTACTTC	TRBV7-2	TRBJ2-5	TRBD2
CASSLYSPSSYEQYF	TGTGCCAGCAGCTTATACTCTCCAAGCTCCTACGAGCAGTACTTC	TRBV7-6	TRBJ2-7	.
CASSRGGDEQYF	TGTGCCAGCAGCAGGGGGGGTGACGAGCAGTACTTC	TRBV7-9	TRBJ2-7	.